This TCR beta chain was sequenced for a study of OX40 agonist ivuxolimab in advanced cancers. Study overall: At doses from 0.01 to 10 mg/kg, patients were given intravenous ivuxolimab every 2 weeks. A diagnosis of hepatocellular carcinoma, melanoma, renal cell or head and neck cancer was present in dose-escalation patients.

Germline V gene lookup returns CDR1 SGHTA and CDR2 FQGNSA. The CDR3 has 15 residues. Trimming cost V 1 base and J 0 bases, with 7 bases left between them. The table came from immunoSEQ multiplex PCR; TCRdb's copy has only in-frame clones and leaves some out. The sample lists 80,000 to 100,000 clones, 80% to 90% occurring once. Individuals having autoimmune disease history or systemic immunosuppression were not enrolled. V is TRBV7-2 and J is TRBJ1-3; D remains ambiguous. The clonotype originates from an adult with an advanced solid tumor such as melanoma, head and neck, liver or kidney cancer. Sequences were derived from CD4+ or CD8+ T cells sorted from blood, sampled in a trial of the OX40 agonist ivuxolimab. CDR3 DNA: TGTGCCAGCAGCTTAGACGGGCCCTCTGGAAACACCATATATTTT. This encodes CASSLDGPSGNTIYF.